This TCR beta chain was recovered during a study of T cell responses to AZD1222 COVID-19 vaccine. Study results and caveats: Only a handful of AZD1222 recipients, more than five in all, had baseline seropositivity. Vaccine-associated CD4 TCRs spanned spike, dominant at 160-218 and 743-854. In all cases, repertoires were sampled only after the peak T cell response. A mostly white British donor set with more females was recruited, and clonal diversity was possibly underestimated.

The length of the CDR3 is 15 residues. V was pared by 2 bases and J by 3 bases, with 10 bases between. Germline V lookup: CDR1 KGHSH, CDR2 LQKENI. This table comes from immunoSEQ multiplex PCR, and its TCRdb copy is limited to in-frame clones, with some not included. The sample yields some 130,000 clones, 85% to 95% seen once. On this clone: The antigen is undetermined.

This TCR came from an adult in good health. The rearrangement links TRBV18 to TRBJ1-4, with TRBD1 as a possible D gene (6 bases). Here the sequenced sample was peripheral blood, taken on day 0 of AZD1222 vaccination. CDR3 amino acids: CASSPTGGSNEKLFF. The CDR3 DNA reads as TGTGCCAGCTCACCAACGGGGGGCTCTAATGAAAAACTGTTTTTT.